The sample holds many counts of the clone carrying this T cell receptor beta chain. This record comes from a study of spatial heterogeneity in lung cancer. Study summary: Compared with alpha-chain sequences, beta-chain sequences were consistently detected in greater numbers.

Germline values: CDR1 MDHEN, CDR2 SYDVKM. The CDR3 is 14 residues long. V dropped 4 bases and J dropped 2; count of bases not matched to a gene: 3. Time point in this sample: sample taken at primary tumor resection. Untreated early-stage non-small cell lung cancer patients, 72 in total, were the donors. Unique molecular identifiers tagged every individual TCR cDNA molecule. TCRdb reprocessed the 5' RACE reads with MiXCR, giving one entry per CDR3 protein. The data show about 44,000 distinct CDR3 sequences, roughly 13% seen once. This chain joins TRBV28 and TRBJ2-7; TRBD1 agrees at 9 bases. The clonotype comes from a male donor with early-stage non-small cell lung cancer. This specimen was PBMCs, taken at surgery. The CDR3 bases are TGTGCCAGCAGTTCGGGACAGGGCCCCTACGAGCAGTACTTC. This codes for CASSSGQGPYEQYF.